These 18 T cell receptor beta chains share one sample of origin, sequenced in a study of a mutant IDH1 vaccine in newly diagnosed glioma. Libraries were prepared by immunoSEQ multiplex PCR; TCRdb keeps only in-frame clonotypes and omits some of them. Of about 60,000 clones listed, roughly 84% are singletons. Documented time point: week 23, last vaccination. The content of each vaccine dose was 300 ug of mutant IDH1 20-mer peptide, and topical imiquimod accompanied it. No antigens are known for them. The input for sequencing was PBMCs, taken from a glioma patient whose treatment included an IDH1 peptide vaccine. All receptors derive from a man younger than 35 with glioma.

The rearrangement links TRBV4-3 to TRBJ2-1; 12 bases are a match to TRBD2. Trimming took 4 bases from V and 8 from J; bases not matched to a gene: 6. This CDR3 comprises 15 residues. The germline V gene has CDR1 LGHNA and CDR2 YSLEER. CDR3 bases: TGCGCCAGCAGCCTCGGACTAGCGGGAAGCGATGAGCAGTTCTTC. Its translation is CASSLGLAGSDEQFF.

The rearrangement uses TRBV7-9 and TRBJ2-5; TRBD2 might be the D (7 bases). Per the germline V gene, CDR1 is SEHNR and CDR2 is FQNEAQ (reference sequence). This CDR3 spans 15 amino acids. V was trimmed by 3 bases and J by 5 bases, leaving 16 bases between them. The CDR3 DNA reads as TGTGCCAGCAGCTTGGGGCGGGGGCCAGGGGAGACCCAGTACTTC. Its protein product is CASSLGRGPGETQYF.

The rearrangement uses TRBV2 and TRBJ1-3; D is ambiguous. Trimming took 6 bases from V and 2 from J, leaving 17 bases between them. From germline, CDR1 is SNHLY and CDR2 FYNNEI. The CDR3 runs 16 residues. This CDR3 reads CASSPERPVTGNTIYF. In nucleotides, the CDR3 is TGTGCCAGCAGCCCAGAGAGGCCTGTCACTGGAAACACCATATATTTT.

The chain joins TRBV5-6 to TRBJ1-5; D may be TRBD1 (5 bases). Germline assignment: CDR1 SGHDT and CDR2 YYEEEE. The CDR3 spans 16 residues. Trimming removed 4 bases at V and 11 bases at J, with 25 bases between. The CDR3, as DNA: TGTGCCAGCAGCCAGTGGGGGAGCAGCGGGCTAAGGACCCAGCATTTT. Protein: CASSQWGSSGLRTQHF.

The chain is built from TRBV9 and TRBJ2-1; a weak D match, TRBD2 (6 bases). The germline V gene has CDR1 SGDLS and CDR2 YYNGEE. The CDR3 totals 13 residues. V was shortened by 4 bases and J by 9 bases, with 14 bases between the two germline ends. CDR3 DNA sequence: TGTGCCAGCAGCCGGGGGAGCGCCCCTGAGCAGTTCTTC. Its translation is CASSRGSAPEQFF.

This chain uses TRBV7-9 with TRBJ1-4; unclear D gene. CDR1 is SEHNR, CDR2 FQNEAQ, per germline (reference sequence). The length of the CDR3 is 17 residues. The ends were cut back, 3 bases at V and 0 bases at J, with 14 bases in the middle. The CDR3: CASSFKGRSTTNEKLFF. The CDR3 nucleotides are TGTGCCAGCAGCTTTAAGGGCAGGAGCACAACTAATGAAAAACTGTTTTTT.

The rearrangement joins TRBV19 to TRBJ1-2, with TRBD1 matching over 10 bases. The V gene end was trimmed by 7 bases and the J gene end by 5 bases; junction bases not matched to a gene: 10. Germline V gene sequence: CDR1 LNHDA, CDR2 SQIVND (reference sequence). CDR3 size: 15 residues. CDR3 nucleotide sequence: TGTGCCAGTAATGCGATGACAGGGGGCGGATATGGCTACACCTTC. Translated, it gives CASNAMTGGGYGYTF.

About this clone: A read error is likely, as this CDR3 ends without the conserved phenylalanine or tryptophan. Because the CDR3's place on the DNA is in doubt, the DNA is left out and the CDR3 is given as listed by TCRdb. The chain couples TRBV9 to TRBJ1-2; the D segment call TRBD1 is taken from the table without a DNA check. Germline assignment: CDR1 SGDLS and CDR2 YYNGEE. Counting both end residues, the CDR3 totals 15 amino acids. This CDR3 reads CASSPWDGTGVYFQL.

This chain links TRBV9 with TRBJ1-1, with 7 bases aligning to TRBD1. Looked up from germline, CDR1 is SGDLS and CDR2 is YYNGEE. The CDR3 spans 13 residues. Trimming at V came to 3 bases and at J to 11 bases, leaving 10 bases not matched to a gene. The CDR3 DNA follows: TGTGCCAGCAGCGAGGGGGCGGGATCCAGGGCTTTCTTT. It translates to CASSEGAGSRAFF.

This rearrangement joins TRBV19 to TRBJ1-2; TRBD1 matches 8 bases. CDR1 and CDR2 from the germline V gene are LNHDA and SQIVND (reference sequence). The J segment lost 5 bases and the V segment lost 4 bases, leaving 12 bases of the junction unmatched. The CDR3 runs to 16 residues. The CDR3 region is CASSTRDRPQAYGYTF. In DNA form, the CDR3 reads TGTGCCAGTAGTACCCGGGACAGGCCACAAGCGTATGGCTACACCTTC.

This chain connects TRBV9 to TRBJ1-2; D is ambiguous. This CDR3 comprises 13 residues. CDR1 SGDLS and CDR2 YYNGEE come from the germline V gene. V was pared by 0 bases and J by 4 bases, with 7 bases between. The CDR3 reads CASSVVAGYGYTF. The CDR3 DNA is TGTGCCAGCAGCGTAGTCGCAGGCTATGGCTACACCTTC.

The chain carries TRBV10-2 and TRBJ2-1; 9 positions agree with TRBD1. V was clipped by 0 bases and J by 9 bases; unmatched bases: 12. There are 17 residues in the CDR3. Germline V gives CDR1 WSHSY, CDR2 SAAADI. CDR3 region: CASSESNYLGQGPEQFF. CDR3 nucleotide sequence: TGCGCCAGCAGTGAGTCGAACTATCTTGGACAGGGGCCTGAGCAGTTCTTC.

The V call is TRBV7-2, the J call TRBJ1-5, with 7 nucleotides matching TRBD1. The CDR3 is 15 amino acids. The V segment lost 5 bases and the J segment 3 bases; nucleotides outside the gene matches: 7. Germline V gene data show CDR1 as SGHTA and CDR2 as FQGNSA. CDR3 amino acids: CASSADRAINQPQHF. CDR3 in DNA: TGTGCCAGCAGCGCCGACAGGGCGATCAATCAGCCCCAGCATTTT.

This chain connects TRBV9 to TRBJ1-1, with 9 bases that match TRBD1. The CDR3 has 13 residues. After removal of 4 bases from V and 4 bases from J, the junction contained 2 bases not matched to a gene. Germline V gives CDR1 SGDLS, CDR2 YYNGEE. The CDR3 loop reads CASSSDRGTEAFF. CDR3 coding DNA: TGTGCCAGCAGCTCGGACAGGGGCACTGAAGCTTTCTTT.

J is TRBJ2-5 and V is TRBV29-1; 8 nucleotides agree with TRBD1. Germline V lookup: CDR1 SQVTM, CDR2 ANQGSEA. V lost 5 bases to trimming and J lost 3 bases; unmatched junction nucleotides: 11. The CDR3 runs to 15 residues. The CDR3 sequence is CSVRPGQAFKETQYF. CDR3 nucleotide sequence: TGCAGCGTTCGTCCGGGACAGGCCTTTAAAGAGACCCAGTACTTC.

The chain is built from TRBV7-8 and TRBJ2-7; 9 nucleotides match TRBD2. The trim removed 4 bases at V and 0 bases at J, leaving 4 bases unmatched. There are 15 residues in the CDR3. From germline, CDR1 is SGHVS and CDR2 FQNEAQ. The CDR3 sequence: CASSYPGLASYEQYF. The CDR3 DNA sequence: TGTGCCAGCAGCTATCCGGGACTAGCCTCCTACGAGCAGTACTTC. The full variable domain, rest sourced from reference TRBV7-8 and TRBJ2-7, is GAGVSQSPRYKVAKRGQDVALRCDPISGHVSLFWYQQALGQGPEFLTYFQNEAQLDKSGLPSDRFFAERPEGSVSTLKIQRTQQEDSAVYLCASSYPGLASYEQYFGPGTRLTVT.

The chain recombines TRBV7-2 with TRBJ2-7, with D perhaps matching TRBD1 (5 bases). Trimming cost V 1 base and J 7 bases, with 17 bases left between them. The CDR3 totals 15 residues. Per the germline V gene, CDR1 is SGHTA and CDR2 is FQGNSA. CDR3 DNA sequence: TGTGCCAGCAGCTTAGGAATCCGTCAGGGTGAGGAGCAGTACTTC. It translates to CASSLGIRQGEEQYF.

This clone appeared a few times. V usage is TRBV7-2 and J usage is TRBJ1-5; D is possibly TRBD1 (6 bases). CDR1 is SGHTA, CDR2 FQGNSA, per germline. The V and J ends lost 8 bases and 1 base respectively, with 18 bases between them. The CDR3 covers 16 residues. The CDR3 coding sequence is TGTGCCAGCGGCCCGGGGGCTTCGAGGAGCAATCAGCCCCAGCATTTT. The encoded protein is CASGPGASRSNQPQHF.